This is a list of T cell receptor beta chains from one sample in a study of cytomegalovirus exposure and HLA in healthy donors. Only in-frame clones appear in the TCRdb table, and some are missing; sequencing was by immunoSEQ multiplex PCR. This sample has roughly 160,000 clones; more than 80% occur once, and the top ten carry 6% to 9%. Sequenced input: PBMCs. These receptor sequences come from a woman in her 30s in good health and CMV-seropositive. The CDR3 runs from the conserved cysteine through the conserved F or W. Each record gives: J gene, D gene, V gene, clone size, CDR3 protein, CDR3 DNA. A D gene is named only where the DNA matches it firmly. Only some rows state a clone size, as once, few, many or a class for expanded clones.

TRBJ2-1 TRBD2 TRBV7-3 . CASSLGSGGHNEQFF TGTGCCAGCAGCTTAGGGAGCGGGGGCCACAATGAGCAGTTCTTC
TRBJ1-6 TRBD1 TRBV2 . CASTEDRGRNSPLHF TGTGCCAGCACTGAAGACAGGGGAAGGAATTCACCCCTCCACTTT
TRBJ2-7 TRBD1 TRBV7-2 . CASSSIDRVYEQYF TGTGCCAGCAGCTCCATTGACAGGGTCTACGAGCAGTACTTC
TRBJ1-1 . TRBV28 . CASSSYDSNTEAFF TGTGCCAGCAGTTCATACGACTCTAACACTGAAGCTTTCTTT
TRBJ2-1 . TRBV30 . CAWSEVIWGGAHNEQFF TGTGCCTGGAGTGAAGTAATTTGGGGGGGCGCCCACAATGAGCAGTTCTTC
TRBJ2-3 TRBD1 TRBV7-8 many CASSYRTGYTDTQYF TGTGCCAGCAGTTACAGGACAGGTTACACAGATACGCAGTATTTT
TRBJ1-6 . TRBV21-1 . CASSLRPGTHNSPLHF TGTGCCAGCAGCTTACGCCCCGGGACACATAATTCACCCCTCCACTTT
TRBJ2-3 TRBD1 TRBV29-1 . CSVRGTGGDTQYF TGCAGCGTGAGGGGGACAGGGGGAGATACGCAGTATTTT
TRBJ2-2 . TRBV4-1 . CASSRTAREHRVAGELFF TGCGCCAGCAGCCGCACCGCCAGAGAGCACCGGGTCGCCGGGGAGCTGTTTTTT
TRBJ2-3 TRBD2 TRBV7-3 . CASSKGTSVADTQYF TGTGCCAGCAGCAAAGGGACTAGCGTCGCAGATACGCAGTATTTT
TRBJ2-2 TRBD1 TRBV10-2 once CASRLPSPGGPNTGELFF TGCGCCAGCAGGCTACCTTCCCCAGGGGGCCCCAACACCGGGGAGCTGTTTTTT
TRBJ2-3 TRBD2 TRBV18 . CASSPRRGNGVADTQYF TGTGCCAGCTCACCGCGGCGGGGGAACGGTGTGGCAGATACGCAGTATTTT
TRBJ1-1 TRBD1 TRBV6-5 . CASSQRTGEAFF TGTGCCAGCAGTCAGAGGACAGGTGAAGCTTTCTTT
TRBJ1-2 TRBD1 TRBV5-4 once CASSWGQVSWVDTF TGTGCCAGCAGCTGGGGACAGGTATCTTGGGTGGACACCTTC
TRBJ2-5 . TRBV5-6 once CASSLVGQEETQYF TGTGCCAGCAGCTTGGTGGGCCAAGAAGAGACCCAGTACTTC
TRBJ1-5 . TRBV7-8 . CASSLAGSHQPQHF TGTGCCAGCAGCTTAGCTGGCAGTCATCAGCCCCAGCATTTT
TRBJ1-2 TRBD1 TRBV11-1 . CASSRRQGDGYTF TGTGCCAGCAGCCGACGACAGGGGGATGGCTACACCTTC
TRBJ2-5 TRBD1 TRBV7-9 . CASSLARTGDKRETQYF TGTGCCAGCAGCTTAGCCCGGACAGGGGACAAACGAGAGACCCAGTACTTC
TRBJ2-7 TRBD2 TRBV19 . CASSRSGGPSSYEQYF TGTGCCAGTAGTAGAAGCGGGGGCCCCAGCTCCTACGAGCAGTACTTC
TRBJ1-3 . TRBV9 . CASSVGSISGNTIYF TGTGCCAGCAGCGTAGGTAGTATCTCTGGAAACACCATATATTTT
TRBJ1-6 TRBD1 TRBV19 few CASSIRLGQGRRSSPLHF TGTGCCAGTAGTATAAGGCTGGGACAGGGGAGAAGGAGTTCACCCCTCCACTTT
TRBJ1-4 . TRBV7-8 . CASSLARVQFLTTNEKLFF TGTGCCAGCAGCTTAGCCAGGGTTCAATTTTTAACAACTAATGAAAAACTGTTTTTT
TRBJ1-1 . TRBV28 . CASSSGQLPTEAFF TGTGCCAGCAGTTCCGGACAGCTGCCCACTGAAGCTTTCTTT
TRBJ2-7 TRBD2 TRBV9 . CASSVASGGYEQYF TGTGCCAGCAGCGTAGCTAGCGGGGGCTACGAGCAGTACTTC
TRBJ1-2 TRBD1 TRBV4-1 . CASSRSGQAAIYGYTF TGCGCCAGCAGCCGATCAGGACAGGCGGCAATCTATGGCTACACCTTC
TRBJ1-4 . TRBV10-3 . CAIRGSDEKLFF TGTGCCATCAGGGGGAGCGATGAAAAACTGTTTTTT
TRBJ1-1 . TRBV4-3 once CASSQENGRGGSEAFF TGCGCCAGCAGCCAAGAAAACGGACGCGGGGGTTCTGAAGCTTTCTTT
TRBJ2-3 . TRBV11-3 . CASSTSGSTDTQYF TGTGCCAGCAGCACAAGCGGAAGCACAGATACGCAGTATTTT
TRBJ1-5 . TRBV6-1 . CASSELGGQPQHF TGTGCCAGCAGTGAGTTGGGGGGGCAGCCCCAGCATTTT
TRBJ1-1 TRBD1 TRBV6-5 . CASSNWDRENTEAFF TGTGCCAGCAGTAACTGGGACAGGGAGAACACTGAAGCTTTCTTT
TRBJ1-1 . TRBV19 . CASSLGLMNTEAFF TGTGCCAGTAGTCTAGGACTGATGAACACTGAAGCTTTCTTT
TRBJ2-5 . TRBV28 . CASSLPGHQETQYF TGTGCCAGCAGTCTCCCGGGACATCAAGAGACCCAGTACTTC
TRBJ2-2 . TRBV5-1 . CASRPMQREGELFF TGCGCCAGCAGGCCGATGCAAAGAGAGGGCGAGCTGTTTTTT
TRBJ1-2 . TRBV19 . CASTLGQGGGYGYTF TGTGCCAGTACCCTAGGGCAGGGCGGAGGGTATGGCTACACCTTC
TRBJ2-1 TRBD2 TRBV29-1 . CSVERLAGGYNEQFF TGCAGCGTTGAACGCCTAGCGGGAGGCTACAATGAGCAGTTCTTC
TRBJ2-2 . TRBV28 . CASSLIGRGGSGELFF TGTGCCAGCAGTTTAATCGGCAGGGGCGGTAGCGGGGAGCTGTTTTTT
TRBJ1-5 . TRBV4-1 . CASSQGIAYRRNQPQHF TGCGCCAGCAGCCAAGGAATAGCGTACAGACGCAATCAGCCCCAGCATTTT
TRBJ1-5 . TRBV5-6 . CASSLTGHHQPQHF TGTGCCAGCAGCTTAACAGGGCATCATCAGCCCCAGCATTTT
TRBJ2-7 . TRBV7-2 once CASSFIQRYEQYF TGTGCCAGCAGTTTCATCCAGCGCTACGAGCAGTACTTC
TRBJ2-3 . TRBV13 . CASSFGRGRADTQYF TGTGCCAGCAGCTTTGGAAGGGGAAGGGCAGATACGCAGTATTTT
TRBJ1-1 . TRBV7-9 few CASSTWAGNTEAFF TGTGCCAGCAGCACATGGGCAGGGAACACTGAAGCTTTCTTT
TRBJ2-7 TRBD1 TRBV11-2 . CASSRTGLEQYF TGTGCCAGCAGCCGGACAGGGCTAGAGCAGTACTTC
TRBJ1-1 TRBD1 TRBV30 once CAWSVRDRVNTEAFF TGTGCCTGGAGTGTAAGGGACAGAGTGAACACTGAAGCTTTCTTT
TRBJ2-7 TRBD1 TRBV5-1 . CASRLGDRGSEQYF TGCGCCAGCAGGCTAGGGGACAGGGGGTCAGAGCAGTACTTC
TRBJ2-3 . TRBV13 . CASSTPGLTYTDTQYF TGTGCCAGCAGCACACCGGGACTGACTTACACAGATACGCAGTATTTT
TRBJ2-7 TRBD1 TRBV11-2 . CASNPITGAAYEQYF TGTGCCAGCAACCCAATAACAGGGGCGGCCTACGAGCAGTACTTC
TRBJ2-7 . TRBV6-5 . CASSYKRASDSYEQYF TGTGCCAGCAGTTATAAGCGGGCTAGCGACTCCTACGAGCAGTACTTC
TRBJ1-6 . TRBV5-1 . CASSLRGSSYNSPLHF TGCGCCAGCAGCTTGCGGGGAAGCTCCTATAATTCACCCCTCCACTTT
TRBJ2-7 TRBD1 TRBV5-6 once CASTFGTGAYEQYF TGTGCCAGCACCTTCGGGACAGGAGCCTACGAGCAGTACTTC
TRBJ1-2 . TRBV5-1 . CASSSSGNEGYTF TGCGCCAGCAGTTCATCGGGGAACGAAGGCTACACCTTC